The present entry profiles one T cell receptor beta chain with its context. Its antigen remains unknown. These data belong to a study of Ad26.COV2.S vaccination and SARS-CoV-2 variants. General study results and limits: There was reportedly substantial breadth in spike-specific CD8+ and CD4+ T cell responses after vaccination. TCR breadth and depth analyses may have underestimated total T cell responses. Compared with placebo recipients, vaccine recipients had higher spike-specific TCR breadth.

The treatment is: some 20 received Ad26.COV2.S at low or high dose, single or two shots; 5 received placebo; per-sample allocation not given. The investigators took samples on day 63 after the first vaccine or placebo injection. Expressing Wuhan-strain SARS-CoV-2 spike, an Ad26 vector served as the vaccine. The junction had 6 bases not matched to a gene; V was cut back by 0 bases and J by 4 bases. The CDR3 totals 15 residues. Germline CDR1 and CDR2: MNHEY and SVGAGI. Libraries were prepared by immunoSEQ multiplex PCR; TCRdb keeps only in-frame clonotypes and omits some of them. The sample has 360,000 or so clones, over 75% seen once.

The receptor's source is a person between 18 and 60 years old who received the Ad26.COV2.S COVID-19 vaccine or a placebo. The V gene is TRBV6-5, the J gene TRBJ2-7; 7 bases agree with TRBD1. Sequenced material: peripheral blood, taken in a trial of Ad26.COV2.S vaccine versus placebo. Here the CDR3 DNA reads TGTGCCAGCAGTTACTCCCCCAGACAGGGTTACGAGCAGTACTTC. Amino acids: CASSYSPRQGYEQYF.